This entry lists 2 T cell receptor beta chains sequenced from one sample in a study of pediatric ulcerative colitis. TCRdb's table, derived via immunoSEQ multiplex PCR, lists solely in-frame clones and lacks some. The sample holds about 60,000 clones, 87% seen once. Sequencing was performed on blood. These receptors came from a boy aged 5 to 17 who was a control in a study of pediatric ulcerative colitis.

This chain joins TRBV7-2 and TRBJ2-7, with D possibly matching TRBD2 (5 bases). CDR3 length equals 12 residues. CDR1 is SGHTA and CDR2 is FQGNSA in the germline V gene. V was shortened by 1 base and J by 5 bases, with 6 bases between the two germline ends. The CDR3 coding sequence is TGTGCCAGCAGCTTAGTCGGGAACGAGCAGTACTTC. Translating gives CASSLVGNEQYF. The whole variable domain, filled in from reference TRBV7-2 and TRBJ2-7, reads GAGVSQSPSNKVTEKGKDVELRCDPISGHTALYWYRQSLGQGLEFLIYFQGNSAPDKSGLPSDRFSAERTGGSVSTLTIQRTQQEDSAVYLCASSLVGNEQYFGPGTRLTVT.

The V and J genes are TRBV28 and TRBJ1-6; 7 bases are shared with TRBD1. J lost 2 bases, V lost 5 bases, and 12 bases had no gene match. Germline assignment: CDR1 MDHEN and CDR2 SYDVKM. The CDR3 runs 18 residues. The CDR3 reads CASSTPRQGGTYNSPLHF. For the CDR3, the DNA is TGTGCCAGCAGTACCCCCAGGCAGGGGGGAACCTATAATTCACCCCTCCACTTT.